This T cell receptor (beta chain) was identified during a study of spatial heterogeneity in lung cancer. As for this clonotype: Its target is unknown.

Time point indicated: sample taken at primary tumor resection. The donors were approximately 65 patients with non-small cell lung cancer that was early-stage and untreated. Sequencing was performed on whole RNA extracted from tumor and nontumor lung tissue, or from frozen PBMC, and the material was left unsorted. Findings and caveats of the study: Ubiquitous, expanded tumor-derived TCRs were more frequently observed in blood at resection than at follow-up.

Carried by each TCR cDNA molecule was a unique molecular identifier. TCRdb itself ran the 5' RACE reads through MiXCR, one entry per CDR3 protein. The sample lists around 92,000 distinct CDR3 sequences, 12% occurring once. The length of the CDR3 is 13 residues. V was cut by 5 bases and J by 4 bases, with 11 bases left in between. The germline V gene has CDR1 SGHTA and CDR2 FQGTGA. The sequence was obtained from a male donor with early-stage non-small cell lung cancer. The chain links TRBV7-3 to TRBJ1-1; tentatively, D is TRBD1 (5 bases). The sample consisted of PBMCs, taken at surgery. CDR3 sequence (DNA): TGTGCCAGCAGCCCTACGCAGGGCACTGAAGCTTTCTTT. Translating gives CASSPTQGTEAFF.